Shown below are 9 T cell receptor beta chains from a single sample sequenced in a study of response to subunit inactivated influenza vaccine. TCRdb re-called the RT-PCR reads through MiXCR, storing one row per CDR3 protein. The repertoire holds around 160,000 distinct CDR3 sequences, with roughly a tenth as singletons. This specimen consisted of non-naive T cells sorted from PBMCs, obtained 45 days after vaccination. Every receptor here comes from a man in his fifties or sixties who received an inactivated influenza vaccine.

The chain combines TRBV11-2 with TRBJ1-1; D uncertain. Germline CDR1 SGHAT, CDR2 FQNNGV. The CDR3 is 14 residues long. Deletions cut 8 bases from V and 0 bases from J, with 13 bases between. DNA for the CDR3: TGTGCCAGCCTCCTAGGACGGCTGAACACTGAAGCTTTCTTT. Residues: CASLLGRLNTEAFF.

This clonotype was picked up a small number of times. The rearrangement uses TRBV20-1 and TRBJ2-7, with 10 bases lining up with TRBD2. CDR3 length: 16 amino acids. Trimming took 2 bases from V and 2 from J; bases not matched to a gene: 9. Germline CDR1 is DFQATT and CDR2 is SNEGSKA (reference sequence). This chain's CDR3 is CSARYDLAGDPYEQYF. Here the CDR3 DNA reads TGCAGTGCTAGATACGATCTAGCGGGGGACCCCTACGAGCAGTACTTC.

This clonotype was observed a handful of times. The V gene is TRBV7-2, the J gene TRBJ2-1; D remains ambiguous. The V end lost 3 bases, the J end lost 8 bases, and 14 bases lay between the germline ends. Looked up from germline, CDR1 is SGHTA and CDR2 is FQGNSA. This CDR3 region has 14 residues. CDR3 sequence: CASSFSAGFDEQFF. The CDR3 nucleotides are TGTGCCAGCAGCTTCAGTGCTGGGTTCGATGAGCAGTTCTTC.

This clonotype was detected many times. The chain joins TRBV7-3 to TRBJ2-1; 7 bases map to TRBD2. Germline-derived CDR1 and CDR2 are SGHTA and FQGTGA. The CDR3 length is 14 residues. Trimming cost V 2 bases and J 10 bases; bases outside gene matches: 8. Written as DNA, the CDR3 is TGTGCCAGCAGCTTAGTGGCGGGAGTTGAGGAGCAGTTCTTC. Its protein is CASSLVAGVEEQFF.

The J gene is TRBJ1-1, the V gene TRBV7-9; D is perhaps TRBD1 (5 bases). This CDR3 comprises 13 residues. With 7 bases removed from V and 3 bases from J, the gap between germline ends came to 12 bases. Germline V gives CDR1 SEHNR, CDR2 FQNEAQ (reference sequence). The CDR3 loop is CASNWGRYTEAFF. The CDR3 bases are TGTGCCAGCAACTGGGGACGCTACACTGAAGCTTTCTTT.

The J gene is TRBJ1-1, the V gene TRBV6-2 or TRBV6-3, with D hard to call. Germline V gives CDR1 MNHEY, CDR2 SVGEGT. The ends were cut back, 2 bases at V and 2 bases at J, with 9 bases in the middle. The CDR3 has 14 residues. CDR3 protein: CASSYVSGNTEAFF. In DNA, the CDR3 is TGTGCCAGCAGTTACGTTTCAGGTAACACTGAAGCTTTCTTT.

This clonotype was counted at least ten times. The V gene is TRBV29-1, the J gene TRBJ1-3; D is unclear. Germline lookup yields CDR1 SQVTM and CDR2 ANQGSEA. The CDR3 spans 13 residues. Trimming left V 7 bases short and J 0 bases short, with 10 bases between. The CDR3 DNA reads as TGCAGCGGGACCGCTCACTCTGGAAACACCATATATTTT. Its translation: CSGTAHSGNTIYF. The whole variable domain, filled in from reference TRBV29-1 and TRBJ1-3, reads SAVISQKPSRDICQRGTSLTIQCQVDSQVTMMFWYRQQPGQSLTLIATANQGSEATYESGFVIDKFPISRPNLTFSTLTVSNMSPEDSSIYLCSGTAHSGNTIYFGEGSWLTVV.

This clonotype was detected only a few times. This chain uses TRBV5-1 with TRBJ2-7, with unresolved D. V dropped 0 bases and J dropped 6 bases, with 13 bases sitting between them. This CDR3 contains 14 residues. In germline, CDR1 is SGHRS, CDR2 YFSETQ. CDR3 bases: TGCGCCAGCAGCTTGGGCCTGATCGTGAGCGAGCAGTACTTC. Amino acid sequence: CASSLGLIVSEQYF.

This clonotype was seen ten or more times. The chain is built from TRBV3-1 and TRBJ2-3, with D perhaps TRBD2 (5 bases). CDR3 length: 14 amino acids. The V end was cut by 5 bases, the J end by 0 bases, with 9 bases between. Germline V gene sequence: CDR1 LGHDT, CDR2 YNNKEL (reference sequence). In DNA form, the CDR3 reads TGTGCCAGCAGCACGGGGTATAGCACAGATACGCAGTATTTT. Translating it yields CASSTGYSTDTQYF.